This T cell receptor beta chain emerged from a study of T cell responses to AZD1222 COVID-19 vaccine. Findings of the study overall: In the spike-specific TCR repertoire, nearly half reportedly target unmutated variant regions. Vaccine-associated CD4 TCRs spanned spike, dominant at 160-218 and 743-854. Only after the peak T cell response were repertoires sampled.

The CDR3 runs 16 residues. The ends lost 2 bases at V and 5 bases at J; junction bases unmatched: 7. CDR1 and CDR2 (germline): SGHRS, YFSETQ. Libraries were prepared by immunoSEQ multiplex PCR; TCRdb keeps only in-frame clonotypes and omits some of them. The data hold 55,000 to 90,000 clones, with over 80% observed a single time. Turning to this clone: The antigen is not known.

The source of this sequence is an adult in good health. J is TRBJ2-2 and V is TRBV5-1, with 9 nucleotides matching TRBD1. The sample consisted of peripheral blood, taken on day 0 of AZD1222 vaccination. The CDR3 DNA sequence: TGCGCCAGCAGCTTTTACAGGGGGCAGGAAACCGGGGAGCTGTTTTTT. This sequence encodes CASSFYRGQETGELFF.